Presented here are 24 T cell receptor beta chains from one specimen sequenced in a study of read filtering for tumor transcriptome and immune sequencing. The library was built from about 370 ng RNA with molecular barcoded adaptors for alpha/delta and beta/gamma chains. Each CDR3 protein is one row after TCRdb ran MiXCR on the reads. This repertoire shows about 86,000 distinct CDR3 sequences, 9% to 15% found once; its top ten account for around 14%. Sequenced sample: a population of CD138-negative cells sorted from bone marrow. The source of these receptors is a donor aged 40 or older with multiple myeloma.

The sample holds many counts of this clonotype. The chain couples TRBV19 to TRBJ2-1; D not certain. The germline V and J ends were trimmed by 10 bases and 4 bases, with 20 bases remaining between them. The CDR3 is 15 amino acids. The germline V gene encodes CDR1 LNHDA and CDR2 SQIVND (reference sequence). The DNA for the CDR3 is TGTGCCACTCACTCGGGTCTCAGAAAGTACAATGAGCAGTTCTTC. This gives the protein CATHSGLRKYNEQFF.

On this clonotype: A clone one base away is much larger, so this may be a read error. V gene TRBV7-2 combines with J gene TRBJ2-7; TRBD2 is a possible D gene (5 bases). Per the germline V gene, CDR1 is SGHTA and CDR2 is FQGNSA. Trimming removed 5 bases at V and 4 bases at J, with 12 bases between. The CDR3 has 13 amino acids. The CDR3 reads CASSLTEEYEQYF. The CDR3 region has the DNA TGTGCCAGCAGCCTCACGGAGGAGTACGAGCAGTACTTC. Full variable domain (missing parts from reference TRBV7-2 and TRBJ2-7): GAGVSQSPSNKVTEKGKDVELRCDPISGHTALYWYRQSLGQGLEFLIYFQGNSAPDKSGLPSDRFSAERTGGSVSTLTIQRTQQEDSAVYLCASSLTEEYEQYFGPGTRLTVT.

This clonotype was observed a handful of times. The CDR3 DNA follows: TGCAGCGTCCGCGGGCCGGGAGGTACTGAAGCTTTCTTT. Its translation: CSVRGPGGTEAFF. The rearrangement joins TRBV29-1 to TRBJ1-1; D not certain. This CDR3 has 13 residues. CDR1 SQVTM and CDR2 ANQGSEA come from the germline V gene. V lost 6 bases and J lost 5, with 16 bases in between.

This clonotype has just a few counts. This may be a read error, as it is one base from a much larger clone. The chain recombines TRBV7-3 with TRBJ2-5; the match to TRBD1 covers 9 bases. Germline CDR1 reads SGHTA; CDR2 reads FQGTGA. The CDR3 is 15 residues long. Here the CDR3 reads CASSMTGTGLETRYF. CDR3 in DNA: TGTGCCAGCAGCATGACGGGGACAGGGCTTGAGACCCGGTACTTC.

This clonotype was detected many times. The chain couples TRBV20-1 to TRBJ2-7; D not certain. Germline-derived CDR1 and CDR2 are DFQATT and SNEGSKA (reference sequence). This CDR3 has 15 amino acids. Trimming cost V 1 base and J 2 bases, with 15 bases left between them. As DNA, the CDR3 is TGCAGTGCTAGAGCCCCGGGCATAACGGCCTACGAGCAGTACTTC. Protein product: CSARAPGITAYEQYF.

This clonotype was detected ten times or more. V is TRBV10-2 and J is TRBJ1-5, with TRBD1 matching 7 bases. With V trimmed by 10 bases and J by 6 bases, 12 bases remained unmatched. The CDR3 covers 14 residues. Germline V gene lookup returns CDR1 WSHSY and CDR2 SAAADI. The CDR3 protein is CATSLGTDFQPQHF. The CDR3 nucleotides are TGCGCCACGTCTCTTGGGACAGATTTTCAGCCCCAGCATTTT.

This clonotype has at least ten counts. The chain joins TRBV18 to TRBJ2-2; D is undetermined. The length of the CDR3 is 13 residues. V gave up 8 bases and J gave up 0 bases, with 7 bases separating them. CDR1 is KGHSH and CDR2 is LQKENI in the germline V gene. The CDR3 spells CASSLANTGELFF. In DNA form, the CDR3 reads TGTGCCAGCAGCTTAGCGAACACCGGGGAGCTGTTTTTT.

This clonotype rates as medium-sized. A junction boundary mismatches the germline segment, possibly from a read error. CDR3 in DNA: TGCGCCAGCAGCCAAGATCCGGGGCCCTGGGCCCAGCATTTT. Amino acids: CASSQDPGPWAQHF. This chain links TRBV4-2 with TRBJ1-5, with D maybe TRBD1 (5 bases). Looked up from germline, CDR1 is LGHNA and CDR2 is YNFKEQ. CDR3 length: 14 residues.

This clonotype was counted many times. The V gene is TRBV28, the J gene TRBJ2-3; 8 bases map to TRBD1. Germline assignment: CDR1 MDHEN and CDR2 SYDVKM. This CDR3 is built from 16 residues. After removal of 6 bases from V and 1 base from J, the junction contained 9 bases not matched to a gene. CDR3 nucleotide sequence: TGTGCCAGCAGCCCCAGGGGGCACTTTGGCACAGATACGCAGTATTTT. Translating gives CASSPRGHFGTDTQYF.

This clonotype was detected many times. The V call is TRBV19, the J call TRBJ2-1; the match to TRBD1 covers 10 bases. This CDR3 is built from 18 residues. Trimming cost V 5 bases and J 1 base; bases outside gene matches: 11. CDR1 and CDR2 from the germline V gene are LNHDA and SQIVND (reference sequence). DNA for the CDR3: TGTGCCAGTAGTTCGGGGACAGGGGTCCCTTTTTCCTACAATGAGCAGTTCTTC. It translates to CASSSGTGVPFSYNEQFF.

This clonotype was found many times. The V gene is TRBV29-1, the J gene TRBJ2-7; unclear D gene. CDR1 is SQVTM, CDR2 ANQGSEA, per germline. Trimming pared 5 bases from V and 4 bases from J, leaving 9 bases between. This CDR3 comprises 11 residues. The CDR3 nucleotides are TGCAGCGTTTCCTTTGGGTACGAGCAGTACTTC. Amino acid sequence: CSVSFGYEQYF.

The table lists this clonotype with many counts. The chain recombines TRBV20-1 with TRBJ2-1, with TRBD2 matching 7 bases. From germline, CDR1 is DFQATT and CDR2 SNEGSKA (reference sequence). The CDR3 sequence is 13 residues long. Trimming took 4 bases from V and 4 from J; bases not matched to a gene: 4. The CDR3 DNA sequence: TGCAGTGCTACTAGCGGCCTATACAATGAGCAGTTCTTC. It is translated as CSATSGLYNEQFF.

Ten or more counts support this clonotype. One end of the junction is discordant with germline, which a read error may explain. The V gene is TRBV3-1, the J gene TRBJ2-5; 11 bases line up with TRBD2. There are 15 residues in the CDR3. CDR1 is LGHDT and CDR2 is YNNKEL in the germline V gene (reference sequence). The CDR3 loop reads CASSLPIAGGETKYF. Here the CDR3 DNA reads TGTGCCAGCAGCCTACCTATAGCGGGAGGGGAGACCAAGTACTTC.

The chain combines TRBV3-1 with TRBJ2-2; 8 bases are a match to TRBD1. Looked up from germline, CDR1 is LGHDT and CDR2 is YNNKEL (reference sequence). This CDR3 is 15 amino acids long. Trimming removed 4 bases from V and 6 bases from J; junction bases left unmatched: 7. CDR3 sequence: CASSPPSGGAGELFF. CDR3 coding DNA: TGTGCCAGCAGCCCGCCCTCAGGGGGCGCCGGGGAGCTGTTTTTT. The full variable domain, with the rest looked up from reference TRBV3-1 and TRBJ2-2, is DTAVSQTPKYLVTQMGNDKSIKCEQNLGHDTMYWYKQDSKKFLKIMFSYNNKELIINETVPNRFSPKSPDKAHLNLHINSLELGDSAVYFCASSPPSGGAGELFFGEGSRLTVL.

This clonotype was seen ten or more times. This sequence joins TRBV7-3 and TRBJ2-1; 7 bases map to TRBD1. Germline loops: CDR1 SGHTA, CDR2 FQGTGA. V shed 5 bases, J shed 4 bases, and the junction held 8 bases outside the gene matches. The CDR3 contains 15 residues. This chain's CDR3 is CASSKTRDSYNEQFF. The CDR3 DNA follows: TGTGCCAGCAGCAAAACACGGGACAGTTACAATGAGCAGTTCTTC.

Many counts were recorded for this clonotype. The chain uses TRBV28 and TRBJ1-1; unclear D gene. This CDR3 spans 11 amino acids. V gave up 1 base and J gave up 4 bases, with 1 base separating them. Germline CDR1 MDHEN, CDR2 SYDVKM. CDR3 nucleotides: TGTGCCAGCAGTTTATCCACTGAAGCTTTCTTT. This encodes CASSLSTEAFF. The full variable domain, completed using reference TRBV28 and TRBJ1-1, is DVKVTQSSRYLVKRTGEKVFLECVQDMDHENMFWYRQDPGLGLRLIYFSYDVKMKEKGDIPEGYSVSREKKERFSLILESASTNQTSMYLCASSLSTEAFFGQGTRLTVV.

This clonotype was picked up many times. The rearrangement links TRBV5-1 to TRBJ2-3, with TRBD2 as a possible D gene (6 bases). CDR1 is SGHRS and CDR2 is YFSETQ in the germline V gene. V lost 3 bases and J lost 0, with 14 bases in between. This CDR3 is 16 amino acids long. The CDR3 bases are TGCGCCAGCAGCTCCGGGGTAGCGGCTAGCACAGATACGCAGTATTTT. This codes for CASSSGVAASTDTQYF.

This clonotype was counted at least ten times. This sequence may be a read error, since a much larger clone differs from it by one base. J is TRBJ2-1 and V is TRBV7-8; a weak D match, TRBD2 (5 bases). Germline lookup yields CDR1 SGHVS and CDR2 FQNEAQ. The length of the CDR3 is 12 residues. The CDR3 DNA is TGTGCCAGCAGCTTCGACTACAATGGGCAGTTCTTC. Amino acids: CASSFDYNGQFF.

There are many counts of this clonotype. V usage is TRBV20-1 and J usage is TRBJ1-5; the D is unclear. V lost 4 bases and J lost 7, with 14 bases in between. This CDR3 is built from 13 residues. Germline V gene lookup returns CDR1 DFQATT and CDR2 SNEGSKA (reference sequence). The CDR3, as DNA: TGCAGTGCTAAGCTCCCAGTTGGACAGCCCCAGCATTTT. This codes for CSAKLPVGQPQHF.

This clonotype was found many times. This rearrangement joins TRBV5-1 to TRBJ1-1; no clear D. Germline V gene data show CDR1 as SGHRS and CDR2 as YFSETQ. The CDR3 covers 14 residues. V lost 3 bases to trimming and J lost 0 bases, with 9 bases between them. CDR3 region: CASSSDGLNTEAFF. The CDR3 DNA reads as TGCGCCAGCAGCTCGGACGGCCTGAACACTGAAGCTTTCTTT.

This clonotype was detected many times. This chain connects TRBV4-2 to TRBJ1-2, with D uncertain. CDR3 length: 16 residues. Germline lookup yields CDR1 LGHNA and CDR2 YNFKEQ. Trimming took off 0 bases at V and 4 bases at J, with 15 bases between the two ends. The CDR3 is CASSQDRRELGYGYTF. The CDR3 bases are TGTGCCAGCAGCCAAGATCGGCGCGAACTGGGCTATGGCTACACCTTC.

This clonotype was counted many times. V gene TRBV5-1 combines with J gene TRBJ1-1, with TRBD1 identical over 7 bases. CDR1 and CDR2 (germline): SGHRS, YFSETQ. Unmatched junction bases numbered 17, after V lost 8 bases and J lost 4 bases. CDR3 length equals 16 residues. The CDR3 coding sequence is TGCGCCAGTCGGATAAACCAGAGGGGACAGCTCACTGAAGCTTTCTTT. It translates to CASRINQRGQLTEAFF.

About this clonotype itself: This may be a read error: a much more frequent sequence differs by one nucleotide. This rearrangement joins TRBV12-3 or TRBV12-4 to TRBJ1-1; 8 bases fit TRBD1. The CDR3 has 15 residues. The V and J ends lost 4 bases and 1 base, in that order; junction bases with no gene match: 5. The CDR3 DNA reads TGTGCCAGCAGTTCTTGGGACAGGCCGAACACTGAAGCTTTCTTT. Protein sequence: CASSSWDRPNTEAFF.

There are many counts of this clonotype. V and J are TRBV25-1 and TRBJ2-1; 7 bases are shared with TRBD2. The J segment lost 2 bases and the V segment lost 8 bases, leaving 0 bases of the junction unmatched. CDR1 is MGHDK and CDR2 is SYGVNS in the germline V gene. The CDR3 consists of 12 residues. DNA of the CDR3: TGTGCCAGCGGGAGGGCCTACAATGAGCAGTTCTTC. Translating gives CASGRAYNEQFF.